A single sample is the source of the 12 T cell receptor beta chains below, sequenced in a study of blood T cell repertoires in COVID-19. TCRdb's table, derived via immunoSEQ multiplex PCR, lists solely in-frame clones and lacks some. This sample carries around 290,000 clones, approximately 91% of them seen once, and the ten largest clones take approximately 2%. The specimen was peripheral blood. The receptors shown here come from a woman in her twenties or thirties with COVID-19, enrolled during active disease.

In DNA, the CDR3 is TGCGCCAGCAGCCAAGCCTCCGGGGAAATGAACACTGAAGCTTTCTTT. Its translation: CASSQASGEMNTEAFF. This chain uses TRBV4-1 with TRBJ1-1; D is uncertain. V lost 1 base and J lost 0, with 12 bases in between. The CDR3 has 16 residues. The germline V gene has CDR1 MGHRA and CDR2 YSYEKL.

The CDR3 region has the DNA TGTGCCAGCAGCTCGACTAGCGGGAGGGCCCCTAATGAGCAGTTCTTC. This translates into CASSSTSGRAPNEQFF. This chain joins TRBV7-2 and TRBJ2-1; 14 positions agree with TRBD2. CDR1 SGHTA and CDR2 FQGNSA come from the germline V gene. The CDR3 sequence is 16 residues long. Trimming at V came to 4 bases and at J to 7 bases, leaving 6 bases not matched to a gene.

The V call is TRBV5-5, the J call TRBJ2-2, with a weak D call TRBD1 (5 bases). Germline CDR1 SGHKS, CDR2 YYEKEE (reference sequence). Trimming removed 0 bases from V and 3 bases from J, with 6 bases in between. The CDR3 sequence is 14 residues long. The CDR3 sequence: CASSLEGYTGELFF. The DNA of the CDR3 is TGTGCCAGCAGCTTGGAGGGGTACACCGGGGAGCTGTTTTTT.

This chain uses TRBV2 with TRBJ1-5; 8 nucleotides align to TRBD1. V shed 7 bases and J 3 bases; nucleotides not matched to a gene: 8. CDR1 SNHLY and CDR2 FYNNEI come from the germline V gene. This CDR3 contains 15 residues. The CDR3 DNA is TGTGCCAGCACCACAGGGGGGGGTCCCAATCAGCCCCAGCATTTT. Translating it yields CASTTGGGPNQPQHF.

The chain is built from TRBV7-2 and TRBJ1-5; possible D gene TRBD1, 6 bases. Trimming shortened V by 4 bases and J by 4 bases, and 17 bases separated the two germline ends. The CDR3 is 16 amino acids. CDR1 is SGHTA, CDR2 FQGNSA, per germline. The CDR3 is CASSSKTGLINQPQHF. CDR3 sequence (DNA): TGTGCCAGCAGCTCCAAGACAGGCCTAATAAATCAGCCCCAGCATTTT.

This chain links TRBV28 with TRBJ1-6, with 10 positions matching TRBD1. Per the germline V gene, CDR1 is MDHEN and CDR2 is SYDVKM. This CDR3 has 15 residues. The V segment lost 6 bases and the J segment 8 bases; nucleotides outside the gene matches: 7. The CDR3 DNA sequence: TGTGCCAGCAGGACCCCGGGACAGGGGTATTCACCCCTCCACTTT. This translates into CASRTPGQGYSPLHF.

This clone came up once. This rearrangement joins TRBV10-2 to TRBJ1-1; TRBD1 is a possible D gene (6 bases). The germline gives CDR1 WSHSY, CDR2 SAAADI. This CDR3 region has 14 residues. Trimming left V 0 bases short and J 7 bases short, with 12 bases between. Written as DNA, the CDR3 is TGCGCCAGCAGTGAGTCGAGGGGACACGGTGAAGCTTTCTTT. The encoded protein is CASSESRGHGEAFF.

The chain joins TRBV5-1 to TRBJ1-6, with a weak D call TRBD1 (5 bases). V dropped 0 bases and J dropped 11 bases, with 12 bases sitting between them. This CDR3 region has 14 residues. Germline CDR1 and CDR2: SGHRS and YFSETQ. The CDR3 DNA reads as TGCGCCAGCAGCTTGGAAGGGGTGCCTACACCCCTCCACTTT. Translated, it gives CASSLEGVPTPLHF.

V gene TRBV14 combines with J gene TRBJ2-7; TRBD2 aligns across 14 bases. This CDR3 is 16 amino acids long. The junction had 10 bases not matched to a gene; V was cut back by 5 bases and J by 7 bases. Germline CDR1 SGHDN, CDR2 FVKESK. Here the CDR3 reads CASSEGLAGEWREQYF. Here the CDR3 DNA reads TGTGCCAGCAGCGAGGGACTAGCGGGAGAATGGCGGGAGCAGTACTTC.

The chain combines TRBV6-5 with TRBJ1-6; 9 nucleotides match TRBD1. V trimming: 3 bases; J trimming: 8 bases; junction bases outside the gene matches: 2. CDR1 and CDR2 (germline): MNHEY, SVGAGI. CDR3 length: 14 residues. The CDR3 reads CASSYRQGDSPLHF. CDR3 nucleotide sequence: TGTGCCAGCAGTTATCGACAGGGGGATTCACCCCTCCACTTT.

The rearrangement joins TRBV6-5 to TRBJ2-7; 11 bases fit TRBD2. This CDR3 has 15 amino acids. Per the germline V gene, CDR1 is MNHEY and CDR2 is SVGAGI. The J segment lost 4 bases and the V segment lost 2 bases, leaving 4 bases of the junction unmatched. CDR3: CASSYTSGSRYEQYF. CDR3 in DNA: TGTGCCAGCAGTTACACTAGCGGGAGTCGATACGAGCAGTACTTC.

The rearrangement joins TRBV27 to TRBJ2-1; 9 positions agree with TRBD1. The trim removed 4 bases at V and 3 bases at J, leaving 1 base unmatched. The CDR3 contains 14 residues. Germline values: CDR1 MNHEY, CDR2 SMNVEV (reference sequence). CDR3 bases: TGTGCCAGCAGTTGGACAGGGGACTACAATGAGCAGTTCTTC. Amino acid sequence: CASSWTGDYNEQFF.